What follows are 3 T cell receptor beta chains derived from one specimen sequenced in a study of blood T cells in healthy people across ages. Combining a sample-barcoded 5' primer with a J-beta primer mix, a second PCR ran for roughly 7 to 12 cycles. A single record per CDR3 protein comes from TCRdb applying MiXCR to the 5' RACE reads. The data hold roughly 730,000 distinct CDR3 sequences, with 56% observed a single time. The sequenced material came from blood. These receptors all come from a man aged 40-49 years in good health.

The V and J genes are TRBV9 and TRBJ2-4; TRBD1 matches at 8 bases. Unmatched junction bases numbered 7, after V lost 3 bases and J lost 8 bases. CDR1 and CDR2 (germline): SGDLS, YYNGEE. The CDR3 spans 14 residues. The DNA for the CDR3 is TGTGCCAGCAGCGACCAGACAGGGGAGGACATTCAGTACTTC. This gives the protein CASSDQTGEDIQYF.

With respect to this clonotype: A junction boundary mismatches the germline segment, possibly from a read error. The chain is built from TRBV4-3 and TRBJ1-1; D ambiguous. The CDR3 length is 14 residues. Germline CDR1 LGHNA, CDR2 YSLEER. The CDR3 sequence is CASAKDHLKTEAFF. Here the CDR3 DNA reads TGCGCCAGCGCCAAGGATCACCTGAAGACTGAAGCTTTCTTT.

Concerning this clonotype: One junction end disagrees with the germline gene, perhaps due to a read error. The chain recombines TRBV5-1 with TRBJ2-3; possible D gene TRBD1, 5 bases. Germline CDR1 and CDR2: SGHRS and YFSETQ. The CDR3 sequence is 16 residues long. The CDR3: CASSLEGVYSTETQYF. The CDR3 DNA sequence: TGCGCCAGCAGCTTGGAAGGGGTCTATAGCACAGAGACGCAGTATTTT.